This passage covers 21 T cell receptor beta chains from one sample sequenced in a study of OX40 agonist ivuxolimab in advanced cancers. The table came from immunoSEQ multiplex PCR; TCRdb's copy has only in-frame clones and leaves some out. The table shows fewer than 85,000 clones, with roughly 80% occurring only once. The material was CD4+ or CD8+ T cells sorted from blood, obtained in a trial of the OX40 agonist ivuxolimab. Receptors originate from an adult with an advanced solid tumor such as melanoma, head and neck, liver or kidney cancer.

This chain joins TRBV19 and TRBJ2-3; 8 nucleotides agree with TRBD2. Germline V gene data show CDR1 as LNHDA and CDR2 as SQIVND (reference sequence). This CDR3 is 18 amino acids long. Trimming at V came to 8 bases and at J to 0 bases, leaving 16 bases not matched to a gene. CDR3 residues: CASRPQLGLAASTDTQYF. The CDR3 DNA reads as TGTGCCAGTCGCCCCCAACTCGGACTAGCAGCAAGCACAGATACGCAGTATTTT.

The gene calls are TRBV30 and TRBJ2-5; 15 nucleotides align to TRBD2. Unmatched junction bases numbered 4, after V lost 1 base and J lost 4 bases. Germline V gives CDR1 GTSNPN, CDR2 SVGIG (reference sequence). The CDR3 spans 16 residues. The CDR3 reads CAWSGGLAGGLETQYF. The CDR3 DNA reads TGTGCCTGGAGTGGGGGACTAGCGGGAGGTCTAGAGACCCAGTACTTC.

The CDR3 sequence: CASRGQGTNYGYTF. The CDR3 DNA follows: TGTGCCAGCAGAGGACAGGGGACTAACTATGGCTACACCTTC. This rearrangement joins TRBV6-1 to TRBJ1-2; TRBD1 matches 9 bases. CDR3 length: 14 amino acids. V was clipped by 6 bases and J by 0 bases; unmatched bases: 2. Germline V CDR1 and CDR2: MNHNS, SASEGT.

J is TRBJ2-3 and V is TRBV27; 7 nucleotides line up with TRBD1. The CDR3 length is 15 residues. Germline lookup yields CDR1 MNHEY and CDR2 SMNVEV (reference sequence). The V gene end was trimmed by 1 base and the J gene end by 6 bases; junction bases not matched to a gene: 7. CDR3 region: CASSLYRQGEDTQYF. In DNA form, the CDR3 reads TGTGCCAGCAGTTTATACCGACAGGGAGAGGATACGCAGTATTTT.

The V call is TRBV7-3, the J call TRBJ2-1; 12 nucleotides align to TRBD2. The CDR3 is 15 amino acids. CDR1 and CDR2 from the germline V gene are SGHTA and FQGTGA. J lost 4 bases, V lost 4 bases, and 2 bases had no gene match. Here the CDR3 reads CASSSTSGRYNEQFF. CDR3 in DNA: TGTGCCAGCAGCTCGACTAGCGGGAGATACAATGAGCAGTTCTTC.

This chain links TRBV11-2 with TRBJ1-3, with D uncertain. The CDR3 is 17 amino acids. The germline V and J ends were trimmed by 5 bases and 0 bases, with 17 bases remaining between them. Germline V gene data show CDR1 as SGHAT and CDR2 as FQNNGV. This CDR3 reads CASSPRQRTLSGNTIYF. In DNA, the CDR3 is TGTGCCAGCAGCCCTAGGCAGCGGACGCTCTCTGGAAACACCATATATTTT.

In DNA form, the CDR3 reads TGCGCCAGCAGTGCTGCGGACCGGGCGTCCTACGAGCAGTACTTC. Amino acids: CASSAADRASYEQYF. V gene TRBV10-2 combines with J gene TRBJ2-7; D is undetermined. CDR3 length: 15 residues. CDR1 and CDR2 from the germline V gene are WSHSY and SAAADI. The ends were cut back, 4 bases at V and 1 base at J, with 14 bases in the middle.

The chain recombines TRBV15 with TRBJ1-5, with a weak D call TRBD1 (5 bases). The CDR3 is 14 residues long. V gave up 4 bases and J gave up 5 bases, with 12 bases separating them. Germline-derived CDR1 and CDR2 are LNHNV and YYDKDF (reference sequence). In DNA, the CDR3 is TGTGCCACCAGCAAGGGACTTGTCCATCAGCCCCAGCATTTT. Amino acids: CATSKGLVHQPQHF.

CDR3 loop: CASSFFGGPSYEQYF. The CDR3 coding sequence is TGCGCCAGCAGCTTCTTCGGGGGACCCTCCTACGAGCAGTACTTC. The V gene is TRBV5-1, the J gene TRBJ2-7, with D perhaps TRBD2 (6 bases). V dropped 2 bases and J dropped 0 bases, with 12 bases sitting between them. The CDR3 length is 15 residues. Germline V gene sequence: CDR1 SGHRS, CDR2 YFSETQ.

V is TRBV19 and J is TRBJ2-3, with 13 bases lining up with TRBD2. Germline trimming cut 0 bases from V and 11 bases from J; bases unmatched to any gene: 11. The CDR3 contains 17 residues. CDR1 is LNHDA and CDR2 is SQIVND in the germline V gene (reference sequence). The CDR3 is CASSIDRTSGSRGWQYF. CDR3 DNA sequence: TGTGCCAGTAGTATAGATCGGACTAGCGGGAGTCGCGGGTGGCAGTATTTT.

The chain recombines TRBV30 with TRBJ1-3; 7 bases are shared with TRBD1. This CDR3 spans 14 amino acids. The V gene's germline CDR1 is GTSNPN and CDR2 SVGIG (reference sequence). The V and J ends lost 4 bases and 0 bases, in that order; junction bases with no gene match: 3. CDR3 residues: CAWTRGVSGNTIYF. DNA of the CDR3: TGTGCCTGGACCAGGGGGGTCTCTGGAAACACCATATATTTT.

The J gene is TRBJ1-6, the V gene TRBV28; D unresolved. V lost 4 bases and J lost 0, with 13 bases in between. Germline lookup yields CDR1 MDHEN and CDR2 SYDVKM. The CDR3 spans 17 residues. DNA of the CDR3: TGTGCCAGCAGTTCCCCCTTTGGGAGCTCCTATAATTCACCCCTCCACTTT. Protein product: CASSSPFGSSYNSPLHF.

This clone was seen a few times. The chain uses TRBV5-6 and TRBJ2-6; possible D gene TRBD2, 6 bases. V lost 7 bases and J lost 1, with 21 bases in between. The CDR3 extends over 18 amino acids. The germline V gene has CDR1 SGHDT and CDR2 YYEEEE. The CDR3 nucleotides read TGTGCCAGCGAGCGTCGACAATCTCGGGGGTCTGGGGCCAACGTCCTGACTTTC. Its translation: CASERRQSRGSGANVLTF.

This chain uses TRBV6-5 with TRBJ1-4, with D possibly TRBD1 on 5 matching bases. The ends were cut back, 5 bases at V and 7 bases at J, with 8 bases in the middle. This CDR3 has 12 residues. CDR1 MNHEY and CDR2 SVGAGI come from the germline V gene. The CDR3 spells CASSRGSEKLFF. The CDR3 DNA reads as TGTGCCAGCAGTCGGGGGAGTGAAAAACTGTTTTTT.

This clone turned up a few times. This rearrangement joins TRBV11-2 to TRBJ2-7, with D hard to call. Trimming left V 5 bases short and J 9 bases short, with 11 bases between. The germline V gene encodes CDR1 SGHAT and CDR2 FQNNGV. The CDR3 has 11 amino acids. The CDR3 reads CASSGRVGQYF. CDR3 coding DNA: TGTGCCAGCAGCGGTAGGGTCGGGCAGTACTTC. Combining the CDR3 with reference TRBV11-2 and TRBJ2-7 gives the whole variable domain EAGVAQSPRYKIIEKRQSVAFWCNPISGHATLYWYQQILGQGPKLLIQFQNNGVVDDSQLPKDRFSAERLKGVDSTLKIQPAKLEDSAVYLCASSGRVGQYFGPGTRLTVT.

The count of this clone is one. J is TRBJ2-1 and V is TRBV14, with 14 bases identical to TRBD2. The CDR3 is 15 amino acids. J lost 7 bases, V lost 4 bases, and 3 bases had no gene match. Germline assignment: CDR1 SGHDN and CDR2 FVKESK. The CDR3 DNA sequence: TGTGCCAGCAGCCGCCGACTAGCGGGGGGGAATGAGCAGTTCTTC. As protein: CASSRRLAGGNEQFF.

The chain has TRBV6-5 and TRBJ2-7, with D perhaps TRBD2 (5 bases). Trimming cost V 3 bases and J 3 bases, with 15 bases left between them. CDR1 and CDR2 (germline): MNHEY, SVGAGI. This CDR3 is 15 amino acids long. The CDR3 coding sequence is TGTGCCAGCAGTTATACCACCCACGGGGACTACGAGCAGTACTTC. Translation: CASSYTTHGDYEQYF.

As for this clone: Other DNA sequences within the sample encode an identical CDR3. The chain carries TRBV20-1 and TRBJ2-7; the match to TRBD2 covers 9 bases. Germline trimming cut 5 bases from V and 11 bases from J; bases unmatched to any gene: 4. The length of the CDR3 is 10 residues. CDR1 and CDR2 (germline): DFQATT, SNEGSKA (reference sequence). The CDR3 here is CSAGTSQEYF. The CDR3 DNA is TGCAGTGCTGGGACTAGCCAGGAGTACTTC.

A few counts support this clone. This rearrangement joins TRBV13 to TRBJ1-4; 8 bases fit TRBD1. The CDR3 totals 15 residues. Trimming removed 4 bases from V and 5 bases from J; junction bases left unmatched: 6. Germline V gene sequence: CDR1 PRHDT, CDR2 FYEKMQ (reference sequence). The CDR3 spells CASSWGQVGNEKLFF. As DNA, the CDR3 is TGTGCCAGCAGCTGGGGACAGGTTGGGAATGAAAAACTGTTTTTT.

This clone was seen once. V and J are TRBV5-6 and TRBJ1-4; 9 bases align to TRBD1. V was clipped by 4 bases and J by 4 bases; unmatched bases: 2. CDR1 and CDR2 from the germline V gene are SGHDT and YYEEEE. This CDR3 spans 14 amino acids. Here the CDR3 DNA reads TGTGCCAGCAGCACGGGACAGGGTAATGAAAAACTGTTTTTT. It yields the protein CASSTGQGNEKLFF.

This rearrangement joins TRBV27 to TRBJ2-2; tentatively, D is TRBD2 (6 bases). Trimming left V 5 bases short and J 1 base short, with 11 bases between. This CDR3 comprises 15 residues. Per germline, CDR1 MNHEY and CDR2 SMNVEV (reference sequence). DNA of the CDR3: TGTGCCAGCAGTGCGGGACTTTTGAACACCGGGGAGCTGTTTTTT. Protein product: CASSAGLLNTGELFF.